The rows below give T cell receptor beta chains drawn from one sample of a study of blood T cell repertoires in COVID-19. Assay used: immunoSEQ multiplex PCR; TCRdb lists only in-frame clones, some missing. The sample records 120,000 or so clones, 65% to 90% being singletons. The sequencing sample was made of peripheral blood. These receptors all stem from a woman aged 60-70 years with acute or convalescent COVID-19. Both conserved end residues are part of each CDR3. Each record gives: J gene, D gene, CDR3 length, clone size, V gene, CDR3 DNA, CDR3 protein. D genes are given only for firm matches. Clone sizes are given selectively: once, few, many, or a class where the clone is expanded.

J gene: TRBJ1-6; D gene: TRBD1; CDR3 length: 15; clone size: NA; V gene: TRBV5-1; CDR3 DNA: TGCGCCAGCAGCCTAGGACAGGGCTATAATTCACCCCTCCACTTT; CDR3 protein: CASSLGQGYNSPLHF
J gene: TRBJ2-5; D gene: NA; CDR3 length: 14; clone size: NA; V gene: TRBV7-9; CDR3 DNA: TGTGCCAGCGCTCGGGGGGCCCGCGGGGAGACCCAGTACTTC; CDR3 protein: CASARGARGETQYF
J gene: TRBJ2-3; D gene: TRBD2; CDR3 length: 16; clone size: NA; V gene: TRBV7-2; CDR3 DNA: TGTGCCAGCAGCTTAGTCGGGGGGAGGGGCCCAGATACGCAGTATTTT; CDR3 protein: CASSLVGGRGPDTQYF
J gene: TRBJ1-5; D gene: NA; CDR3 length: 13; clone size: few; V gene: TRBV7-3; CDR3 DNA: TGTGCCAGCAGCTTAGGGCCGCATCAGCCCCAGCATTTT; CDR3 protein: CASSLGPHQPQHF
J gene: TRBJ1-2; D gene: NA; CDR3 length: 13; clone size: NA; V gene: TRBV28; CDR3 DNA: TGTGCCAGCAACCGGGGGGTTGGGTATGGCTACACCTTC; CDR3 protein: CASNRGVGYGYTF
J gene: TRBJ1-1; D gene: NA; CDR3 length: 11; clone size: NA; V gene: TRBV30; CDR3 DNA: TGTGCCTGGAGTGTAGTCGGGATAGCTTTCTTT; CDR3 protein: CAWSVVGIAFF
J gene: TRBJ1-2; D gene: TRBD1; CDR3 length: 13; clone size: few; V gene: TRBV18; CDR3 DNA: TGTGCCAGCCGGCAGGGGGACGGCTATGGCTACACCTTC; CDR3 protein: CASRQGDGYGYTF
J gene: TRBJ2-7; D gene: NA; CDR3 length: 15; clone size: few; V gene: TRBV4-2; CDR3 DNA: TGTGCCAGCAGCCAAGAATGGACTTCCTCCTACGAGCAGTACTTC; CDR3 protein: CASSQEWTSSYEQYF
J gene: TRBJ1-5; D gene: NA; CDR3 length: 13; clone size: NA; V gene: TRBV4-1; CDR3 DNA: TGCGCCAGCAGCCAAGATGGGCGGGAGCCCCAGCATTTT; CDR3 protein: CASSQDGREPQHF
J gene: TRBJ2-2; D gene: NA; CDR3 length: 12; clone size: NA; V gene: TRBV4-3; CDR3 DNA: TGCGCCAGCAGCCCGGTGGCCGGGGAGCTGTTTTTT; CDR3 protein: CASSPVAGELFF
J gene: TRBJ2-3; D gene: NA; CDR3 length: 12; clone size: NA; V gene: TRBV7-8; CDR3 DNA: TGTGCCAGCAGCCTCTTCTCAGATACGCAGTATTTT; CDR3 protein: CASSLFSDTQYF
J gene: TRBJ1-1; D gene: NA; CDR3 length: 14; clone size: once; V gene: TRBV9; CDR3 DNA: TGTGCCAGCAGCCCCGGGGGGGGCGGGGCTGAAGCTTTCTTT; CDR3 protein: CASSPGGGGAEAFF
J gene: TRBJ1-2; D gene: NA; CDR3 length: 15; clone size: NA; V gene: TRBV10-2; CDR3 DNA: TGCGCCAGCAGTCCGGGATCCCTGGTTGGCTATGGCTACACCTTC; CDR3 protein: CASSPGSLVGYGYTF
J gene: TRBJ2-6; D gene: NA; CDR3 length: 16; clone size: NA; V gene: TRBV3-1/TRBV3-2; CDR3 DNA: TGTGCCAGCAGCCTTCCACGGAGCTCTGGGGCCAACGTCCTGACTTTC; CDR3 protein: CASSLPRSSGANVLTF
J gene: TRBJ2-5; D gene: TRBD2; CDR3 length: 15; clone size: NA; V gene: TRBV5-4; CDR3 DNA: TGTGCCAGCAGTTTGACTAGCGGTGACCAAGAGACCCAGTACTTC; CDR3 protein: CASSLTSGDQETQYF
J gene: TRBJ2-7; D gene: NA; CDR3 length: 15; clone size: NA; V gene: TRBV4-2; CDR3 DNA: TGTGCCAGCAGCCAAGAGGGACACCTCTCCTACGAGCAGTACTTC; CDR3 protein: CASSQEGHLSYEQYF
J gene: TRBJ2-2; D gene: NA; CDR3 length: 15; clone size: NA; V gene: TRBV18; CDR3 DNA: TGTGCCAGCTCACCGAACAGGGAGAACACCGGGGAGCTGTTTTTT; CDR3 protein: CASSPNRENTGELFF
J gene: TRBJ1-1; D gene: NA; CDR3 length: 15; clone size: NA; V gene: TRBV5-1; CDR3 DNA: TGCGCCAGCAGCTTCGGTGGGGAGGGCGGAAGGGGGGCTTTCTTT; CDR3 protein: CASSFGGEGGRGAFF
J gene: TRBJ2-7; D gene: TRBD1; CDR3 length: 15; clone size: NA; V gene: TRBV23-1; CDR3 DNA: TGCGCCAGCAGTCAATCAGGGGGCCACTCCTACGAGCAGTACTTC; CDR3 protein: CASSQSGGHSYEQYF
J gene: TRBJ2-5; D gene: TRBD1; CDR3 length: 16; clone size: NA; V gene: TRBV7-2; CDR3 DNA: TGTGCCAGCAGCTTGTTAGGGGGCTGGTACCAAGAGACCCAGTACTTC; CDR3 protein: CASSLLGGWYQETQYF
J gene: TRBJ1-5; D gene: NA; CDR3 length: 15; clone size: NA; V gene: TRBV7-2; CDR3 DNA: TGTGCCAGCAGCCACGGGACAAGGGGTGCTGGGCCCCAGCATTTT; CDR3 protein: CASSHGTRGAGPQHF
J gene: TRBJ2-7; D gene: TRBD2; CDR3 length: 16; clone size: NA; V gene: TRBV27; CDR3 DNA: TGTGCCAGCAGTTCTTACCTCGGGACTAGCGGAGACGAGCAGTACTTC; CDR3 protein: CASSSYLGTSGDEQYF
J gene: TRBJ2-3; D gene: NA; CDR3 length: 16; clone size: NA; V gene: TRBV3-1/TRBV3-2; CDR3 DNA: TGTGCCACCGCTGGCGGAAGTCAACCTAGCACAGATACGCAGTATTTT; CDR3 protein: CATAGGSQPSTDTQYF
J gene: TRBJ2-5; D gene: NA; CDR3 length: 14; clone size: NA; V gene: TRBV18; CDR3 DNA: TGTGCCAGCTCCCCCGAGGTCCCGAGTGGGACCCAGTACTTC; CDR3 protein: CASSPEVPSGTQYF
J gene: TRBJ2-2; D gene: NA; CDR3 length: 14; clone size: NA; V gene: TRBV27; CDR3 DNA: TGTGCCAGCAGTTTAGAAGGGGTGACCGGGGAGCTGTTTTTT; CDR3 protein: CASSLEGVTGELFF
J gene: TRBJ1-3; D gene: NA; CDR3 length: 15; clone size: NA; V gene: TRBV6-5; CDR3 DNA: TGTGCCAGCACTTTGGGGCAGGGGAGCGGAAACACCATATATTTT; CDR3 protein: CASTLGQGSGNTIYF
J gene: TRBJ1-4; D gene: TRBD1; CDR3 length: 13; clone size: NA; V gene: TRBV29-1; CDR3 DNA: TGCAGCGTTGAACGGACAGGAGGGGAAAAACTGTTTTTT; CDR3 protein: CSVERTGGEKLFF
J gene: TRBJ2-3; D gene: TRBD2; CDR3 length: 14; clone size: NA; V gene: TRBV5-1; CDR3 DNA: TGCGCCAGCAGGCTAGAGGGAGGGCCAGATACGCAGTATTTT; CDR3 protein: CASRLEGGPDTQYF
J gene: TRBJ2-3; D gene: NA; CDR3 length: 12; clone size: NA; V gene: TRBV25-1; CDR3 DNA: TGTGCCAGCAGTGACAGGCCAGATACGCAGTATTTT; CDR3 protein: CASSDRPDTQYF
J gene: TRBJ1-1; D gene: NA; CDR3 length: 16; clone size: NA; V gene: TRBV28; CDR3 DNA: TGTGCCAGCAGTTTTTTTGGGCGGGGGATGAACACTGAAGCTTTCTTT; CDR3 protein: CASSFFGRGMNTEAFF
J gene: TRBJ2-7; D gene: NA; CDR3 length: 14; clone size: medium-sized; V gene: TRBV6-2/TRBV6-3; CDR3 DNA: TGTGCCAGCAGCTCCTTCCAGGGGACCTACGAGCAGTACTTC; CDR3 protein: CASSSFQGTYEQYF
J gene: TRBJ2-4; D gene: TRBD1; CDR3 length: 18; clone size: NA; V gene: TRBV11-3; CDR3 DNA: TGTGCCAGCAGCTTAGAGCCAGGGGGTGTCCTAGCCAAAAACATTCAGTACTTC; CDR3 protein: CASSLEPGGVLAKNIQYF
J gene: TRBJ1-6; D gene: TRBD1; CDR3 length: 18; clone size: once; V gene: TRBV7-2; CDR3 DNA: TGTGCCAGCAGCGTAGATCTCAGGGGGAGCTCCTATAATTCACCCCTCCACTTT; CDR3 protein: CASSVDLRGSSYNSPLHF
J gene: TRBJ1-2; D gene: TRBD1; CDR3 length: 17; clone size: NA; V gene: TRBV5-4; CDR3 DNA: TGTGCCAGCAGCTCCACCATTATCTTACAGGGGCGAAATGGCTACACCTTC; CDR3 protein: CASSSTIILQGRNGYTF
J gene: TRBJ1-1; D gene: TRBD1; CDR3 length: 14; clone size: NA; V gene: TRBV11-2; CDR3 DNA: TGTGCCAGCACAGGTGACAGGGCGGGGACTGAAGCTTTCTTT; CDR3 protein: CASTGDRAGTEAFF
J gene: TRBJ2-1; D gene: NA; CDR3 length: 15; clone size: NA; V gene: TRBV7-2; CDR3 DNA: TGTGCCAGCAGCCCGCGACAGTACTCCTACAATGAGCAGTTCTTC; CDR3 protein: CASSPRQYSYNEQFF
J gene: TRBJ2-5; D gene: TRBD2; CDR3 length: 16; clone size: NA; V gene: TRBV7-9; CDR3 DNA: TGTGCCAGCAGCTTAGCGGACGGGGGGGCCTTTGAGACCCAGTACTTC; CDR3 protein: CASSLADGGAFETQYF
J gene: TRBJ2-2; D gene: NA; CDR3 length: 20; clone size: NA; V gene: TRBV11-3; CDR3 DNA: TGTGCCAGCAGCTTAGGGCGGGACAGACCGGGACTAGTCGACACCGGGGAGCTGTTTTTT; CDR3 protein: CASSLGRDRPGLVDTGELFF
J gene: TRBJ2-3; D gene: NA; CDR3 length: 14; clone size: NA; V gene: TRBV5-4; CDR3 DNA: TGTGCCAGCAGCTTGGAAAGCGCCACAGATACGCAGTATTTT; CDR3 protein: CASSLESATDTQYF
J gene: TRBJ1-2; D gene: TRBD1; CDR3 length: 15; clone size: NA; V gene: TRBV18; CDR3 DNA: TGTGCCAGCTCACCACCGGGACAGGGGACGGGTGGCTACACCTTC; CDR3 protein: CASSPPGQGTGGYTF
J gene: TRBJ1-2; D gene: TRBD1; CDR3 length: 15; clone size: NA; V gene: TRBV5-1; CDR3 DNA: TGCGCCAGCAGCACCGGGACAGGGGAAGGGTATGGCTACACCTTC; CDR3 protein: CASSTGTGEGYGYTF
J gene: TRBJ2-5; D gene: NA; CDR3 length: 13; clone size: NA; V gene: TRBV18; CDR3 DNA: TGTGCCAGCTCGGGTCCGGGGCAAGAGACCCAGTACTTC; CDR3 protein: CASSGPGQETQYF
J gene: TRBJ1-3; D gene: NA; CDR3 length: 15; clone size: NA; V gene: TRBV5-4; CDR3 DNA: TGTGCCAGCAGCTTACAGTCAGTAGGTGGAAACACCATATATTTT; CDR3 protein: CASSLQSVGGNTIYF
J gene: TRBJ1-2; D gene: NA; CDR3 length: 16; clone size: NA; V gene: TRBV3-1/TRBV3-2; CDR3 DNA: TGTGCCAGCAGCCAAGCCTCCGGGGGGCTCCTCTATGGCTACACCTTC; CDR3 protein: CASSQASGGLLYGYTF
J gene: TRBJ1-5; D gene: NA; CDR3 length: 13; clone size: NA; V gene: TRBV19; CDR3 DNA: TGTGCCAGTACCCGATTACACAATCAGCCCCAGCATTTT; CDR3 protein: CASTRLHNQPQHF
J gene: TRBJ1-2; D gene: NA; CDR3 length: 13; clone size: NA; V gene: TRBV12-3/TRBV12-4; CDR3 DNA: TGTGCCAGCAGTTTGCGGGGGGGCTATGGCTACACCTTC; CDR3 protein: CASSLRGGYGYTF
J gene: TRBJ1-1; D gene: NA; CDR3 length: 14; clone size: NA; V gene: TRBV6-5; CDR3 DNA: TGTGCCAGCAGTACCCCCCGAGGGCTTGATGGAGCTTTCTTT; CDR3 protein: CASSTPRGLDGAFF
J gene: TRBJ2-3; D gene: TRBD2; CDR3 length: 16; clone size: NA; V gene: TRBV24-1; CDR3 DNA: TGTGCCACCAGTGATTGGGGTAGCGGGGGTCCAGATACGCAGTATTTT; CDR3 protein: CATSDWGSGGPDTQYF
J gene: TRBJ1-4; D gene: NA; CDR3 length: 15; clone size: NA; V gene: TRBV6-5; CDR3 DNA: TGTGCCAGCAGTCGACAGCGCCGAACTAATGAAAAACTGTTTTTT; CDR3 protein: CASSRQRRTNEKLFF
J gene: TRBJ2-3; D gene: TRBD1; CDR3 length: 19; clone size: NA; V gene: TRBV30; CDR3 DNA: TGTGCCTGGAGTCACTCCCCTACAACAGGGGGCGTCCCCACAGATACGCAGTATTTT; CDR3 protein: CAWSHSPTTGGVPTDTQYF
J gene: TRBJ2-1; D gene: NA; CDR3 length: 15; clone size: NA; V gene: TRBV4-2; CDR3 DNA: TGTGCCAGCAGCCAAGATGTGAGCTCCTACAATGAGCAGTTCTTC; CDR3 protein: CASSQDVSSYNEQFF